Below, one T cell receptor beta chain is given with its context. At one of its ends the junction is not consistent with the germline gene, which may arise from a read error. This record belongs to a study of memory CD4+ T cells and cytomegalovirus serostatus. Measured with immunoSEQ multiplex PCR; TCRdb has only the in-frame clones, and not every one. The table has about 42,000 clones, about three quarters seen once. The CDR3 runs to 18 residues. Germline V gives CDR1 SGDLS, CDR2 YYNGEE. The sort gate was single viable CD3+CD4+CD8-CD45RO+ cells for memory CD4+ T cells. CD4+ T cells were isolated by positive magnetic selection.

The clonotype comes from an adult in good health and CMV-seronegative. Sequenced: memory CD4+ T cells from blood. The rearrangement links TRBV9 to TRBJ2-5, with D tentatively TRBD1 (5 bases). The CDR3 DNA is TGTGCCAGCAGCGTCCAGGGTTTCGGATCCCAAAACCAACAGACCCAGTACTTC. It specifies CASSVQGFGSQNQQTQYF.